Sequencing of this T cell receptor beta chain was carried out in a study of identical twins. Each CDR3 protein is one row after TCRdb ran MiXCR on the 5' RACE reads. Of about 240,000 distinct CDR3 sequences in the sample, roughly 13% were seen once. This clonotype has only a few counts. Its antigen is unidentified. The germline V gene encodes CDR1 SNHLY and CDR2 FYNNEI. The CDR3 contains 16 residues. V dropped 7 bases and J dropped 3; count of bases not matched to a gene: 11. Whole-study findings and limits: Out-of-frame sharing of TCR alpha in monozygotic twins was underestimated by models.

These same records also appear under a second study, on yellow fever vaccine responses in identical twins.

The chain carries TRBV2 and TRBJ2-4, with 8 bases that match TRBD1. Material: memory (CD45RO+) T cells sorted from blood. The receptor was derived from a woman under 30 in good health. This chain's CDR3 is CASTLPGQGGKNIQYF. The CDR3 nucleotides read TGTGCCAGCACCCTACCCGGACAGGGAGGCAAAAACATTCAGTACTTC.